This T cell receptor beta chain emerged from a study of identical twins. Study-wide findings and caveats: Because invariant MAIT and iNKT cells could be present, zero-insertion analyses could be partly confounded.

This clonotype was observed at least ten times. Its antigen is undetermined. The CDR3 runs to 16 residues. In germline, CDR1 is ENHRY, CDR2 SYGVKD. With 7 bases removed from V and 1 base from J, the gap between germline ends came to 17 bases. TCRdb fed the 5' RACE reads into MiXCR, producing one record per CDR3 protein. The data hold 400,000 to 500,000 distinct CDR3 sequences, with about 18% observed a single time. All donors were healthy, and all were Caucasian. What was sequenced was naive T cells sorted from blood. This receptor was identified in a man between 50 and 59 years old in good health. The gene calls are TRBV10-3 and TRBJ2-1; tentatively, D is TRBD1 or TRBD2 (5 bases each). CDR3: CAIKTGEGPSYNEQFF. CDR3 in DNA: TGTGCCATCAAAACCGGTGAGGGGCCATCCTACAATGAGCAGTTCTTC.